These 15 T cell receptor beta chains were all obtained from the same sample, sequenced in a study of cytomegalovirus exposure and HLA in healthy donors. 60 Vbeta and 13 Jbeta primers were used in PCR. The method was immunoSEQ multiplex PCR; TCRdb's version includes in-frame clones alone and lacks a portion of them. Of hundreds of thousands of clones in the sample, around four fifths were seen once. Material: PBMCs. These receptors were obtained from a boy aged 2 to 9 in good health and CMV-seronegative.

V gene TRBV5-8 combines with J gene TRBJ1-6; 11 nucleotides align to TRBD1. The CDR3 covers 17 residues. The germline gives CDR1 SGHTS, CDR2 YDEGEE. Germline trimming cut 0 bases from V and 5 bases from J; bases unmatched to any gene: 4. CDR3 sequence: CASSLGTGGADNSPLHF. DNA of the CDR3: TGTGCCAGCAGCTTGGGGACAGGGGGCGCCGATAATTCACCCCTCCACTTT.

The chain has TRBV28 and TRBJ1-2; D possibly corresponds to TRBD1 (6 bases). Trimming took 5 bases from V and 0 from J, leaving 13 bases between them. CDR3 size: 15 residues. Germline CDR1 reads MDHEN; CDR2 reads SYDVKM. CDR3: CASSQQGTANYGYTF. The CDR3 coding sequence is TGTGCCAGCAGTCAACAGGGTACAGCTAACTATGGCTACACCTTC.

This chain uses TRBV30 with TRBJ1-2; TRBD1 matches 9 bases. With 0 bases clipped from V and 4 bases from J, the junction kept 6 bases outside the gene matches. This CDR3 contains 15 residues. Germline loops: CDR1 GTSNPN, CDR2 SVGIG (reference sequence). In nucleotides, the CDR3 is TGTGCCTGGAGTGTACTCGCGACAGGGGGCTATGGCTACACCTTC. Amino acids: CAWSVLATGGYGYTF. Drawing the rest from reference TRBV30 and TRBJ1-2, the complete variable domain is SQTIHQWPATLVQPVGSPLSLECTVEGTSNPNLYWYRQAAGRGLQLLFYSVGIGQISSEVPQNLSASRPQDRQFILSSKKLLLSDSGFYLCAWSVLATGGYGYTFGSGTRLTVV.

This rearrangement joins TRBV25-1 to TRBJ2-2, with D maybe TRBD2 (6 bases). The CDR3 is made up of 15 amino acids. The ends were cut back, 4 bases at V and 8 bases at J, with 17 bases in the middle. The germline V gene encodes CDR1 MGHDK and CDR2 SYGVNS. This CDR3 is CASSAPGLSTGELFF. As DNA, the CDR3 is TGTGCCAGCAGTGCGCCGGGACTTAGTACTGGGGAGCTGTTTTTT.

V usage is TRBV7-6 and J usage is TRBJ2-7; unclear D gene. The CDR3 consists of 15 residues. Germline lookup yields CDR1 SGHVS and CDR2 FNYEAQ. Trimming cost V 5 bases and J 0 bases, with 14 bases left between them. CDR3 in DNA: TGTGCCAGCAGCCCAAGTGGAGCCAGCTCCTACGAGCAGTACTTC. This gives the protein CASSPSGASSYEQYF.

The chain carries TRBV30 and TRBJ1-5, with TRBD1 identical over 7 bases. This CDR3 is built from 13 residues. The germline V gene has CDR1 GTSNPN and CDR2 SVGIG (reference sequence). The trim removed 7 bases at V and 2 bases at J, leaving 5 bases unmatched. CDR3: CAYGGGGNQPQHF. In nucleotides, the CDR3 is TGTGCCTACGGAGGGGGCGGCAATCAGCCCCAGCATTTT.

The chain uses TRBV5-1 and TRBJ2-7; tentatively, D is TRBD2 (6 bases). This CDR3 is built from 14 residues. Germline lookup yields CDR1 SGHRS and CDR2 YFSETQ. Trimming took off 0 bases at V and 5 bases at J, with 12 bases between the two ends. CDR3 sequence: CASSLGGVIHEQYF. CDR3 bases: TGCGCCAGCAGCTTGGGGGGGGTGATACACGAGCAGTACTTC.

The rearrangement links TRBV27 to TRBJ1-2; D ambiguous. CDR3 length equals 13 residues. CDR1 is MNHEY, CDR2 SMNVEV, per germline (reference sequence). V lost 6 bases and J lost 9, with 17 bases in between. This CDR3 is CASRLASSIRYTF. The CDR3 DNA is TGTGCCAGCAGGTTGGCCTCCTCGATACGCTACACCTTC.

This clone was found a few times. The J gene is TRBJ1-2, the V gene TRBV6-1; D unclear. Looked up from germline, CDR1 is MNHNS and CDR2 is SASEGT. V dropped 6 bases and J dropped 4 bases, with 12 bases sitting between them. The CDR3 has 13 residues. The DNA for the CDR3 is TGTGCCAGCAGGCAGGAAGTCGGCTATGGCTACACCTTC. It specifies CASRQEVGYGYTF.

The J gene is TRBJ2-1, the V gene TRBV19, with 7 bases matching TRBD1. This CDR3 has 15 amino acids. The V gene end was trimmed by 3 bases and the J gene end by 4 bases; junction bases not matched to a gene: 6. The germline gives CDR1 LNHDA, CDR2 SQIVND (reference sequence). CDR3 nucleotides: TGTGCCAGTAGTATCGGGCAGGGGGAGTACAATGAGCAGTTCTTC. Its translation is CASSIGQGEYNEQFF.

CDR3: CASRGIGTSGRYRDTGELFF. The CDR3 region has the DNA TGTGCCAGCAGGGGGATCGGGACTAGCGGGAGGTACAGGGACACCGGGGAGCTGTTTTTT. The V call is TRBV27, the J call TRBJ2-2; 15 nucleotides line up with TRBD2. Germline lookup yields CDR1 MNHEY and CDR2 SMNVEV (reference sequence). V lost 6 bases, J lost 3 bases, and 14 bases stayed unmatched. The CDR3 is made up of 20 amino acids.

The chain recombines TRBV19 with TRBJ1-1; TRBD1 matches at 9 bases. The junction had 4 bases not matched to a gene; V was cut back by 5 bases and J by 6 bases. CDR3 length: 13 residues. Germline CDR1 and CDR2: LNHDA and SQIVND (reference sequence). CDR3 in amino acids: CASSVYRGPEAFF. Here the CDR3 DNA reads TGTGCCAGTAGTGTCTACAGGGGGCCTGAAGCTTTCTTT.

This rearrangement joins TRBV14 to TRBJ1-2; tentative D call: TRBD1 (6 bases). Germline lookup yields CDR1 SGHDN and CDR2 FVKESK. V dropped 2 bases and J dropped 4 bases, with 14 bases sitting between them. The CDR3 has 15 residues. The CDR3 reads CASSQRPTGSYGYTF. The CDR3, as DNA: TGTGCCAGCAGCCAAAGACCCACAGGGTCCTATGGCTACACCTTC.

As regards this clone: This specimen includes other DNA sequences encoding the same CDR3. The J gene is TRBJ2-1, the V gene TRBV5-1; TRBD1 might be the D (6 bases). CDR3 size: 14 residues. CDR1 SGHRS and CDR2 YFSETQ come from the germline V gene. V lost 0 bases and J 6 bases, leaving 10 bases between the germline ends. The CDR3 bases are TGCGCCAGCAGCTTGGTGTTAGGGGGCAATGAGCAGTTCTTC. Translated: CASSLVLGGNEQFF.

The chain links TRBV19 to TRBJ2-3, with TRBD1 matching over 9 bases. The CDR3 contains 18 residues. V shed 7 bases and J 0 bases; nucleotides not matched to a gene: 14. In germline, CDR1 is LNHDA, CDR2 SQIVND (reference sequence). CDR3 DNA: TGTGCCAGTACTACGACCTCTCCAGGACAGGGGAGCACAGATACGCAGTATTTT. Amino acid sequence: CASTTTSPGQGSTDTQYF. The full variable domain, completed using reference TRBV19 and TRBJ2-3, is DGGITQSPKYLFRKEGQNVTLSCEQNLNHDAMYWYRQDPGQGLRLIYYSQIVNDFQKGDIAEGYSVSREKKESFPLTVTSAQKNPTAFYLCASTTTSPGQGSTDTQYFGPGTRLTVL.